The TCR beta chain described here comes from a study of post-analysis software for immune sequencing data. Unique-molecular-identifier-tagged TCR beta cDNA libraries were used. TCRdb passed the PCR reads through MiXCR, listing each CDR3 protein once. The repertoire holds about 160,000 distinct CDR3 sequences, under 40% seen once, with under 30% in the top ten. Study-wide findings and caveats: A handful of TRBV segments appeared more often in patients than in controls, and TRBV5-6, TRBV5-1 and TRBV20-1 were among these.

Note on this clonotype: Antigen specificity is unknown. At one boundary the junction diverges from the germline segment, which might be a read error.

The CDR3 runs to 12 residues. Germline-derived CDR1 and CDR2 are DFQATT and SNEGSKA (reference sequence). This chain uses TRBV20-1 with TRBJ1-6, with D perhaps TRBD1 (5 bases). The sequence came from a girl aged 5-17 years with multiple sclerosis. The input for sequencing was blood, taken after autologous hematopoietic stem cell transplantation. DNA for the CDR3: TGCAGTGCTAGAGGGGGGAGTTCACCCCGCCACTTT. This sequence encodes CSARGGSSPRHF.